This TCR beta chain originates from a study of response to subunit inactivated influenza vaccine. This CDR3 contains 13 residues. Germline loops: CDR1 KGHSH, CDR2 LQKENI. Trimming took 0 bases from V and 4 from J, leaving 7 bases between them. Study-wide points: There was a suggestion from the authors that each seasonal influenza vaccination recruits few new T cells.

A single record per CDR3 protein comes from TCRdb applying MiXCR to the RT-PCR reads. The sample holds 170,000 or so distinct CDR3 sequences, roughly a tenth seen once. This clonotype was counted ten times or more. Its antigen is not identified. The TCR sequence derives from a man aged 50 to 69 who received an inactivated influenza vaccine. Source: CD8+ T cells sorted from PBMCs, taken around 2 years after vaccination. The chain has TRBV18 and TRBJ2-7; tentative D call: TRBD2 (5 bases). CDR3 sequence: CASSPPRAYEQYF. The CDR3 nucleotides are TGTGCCAGCTCACCACCGAGGGCTTACGAGCAGTACTTC.